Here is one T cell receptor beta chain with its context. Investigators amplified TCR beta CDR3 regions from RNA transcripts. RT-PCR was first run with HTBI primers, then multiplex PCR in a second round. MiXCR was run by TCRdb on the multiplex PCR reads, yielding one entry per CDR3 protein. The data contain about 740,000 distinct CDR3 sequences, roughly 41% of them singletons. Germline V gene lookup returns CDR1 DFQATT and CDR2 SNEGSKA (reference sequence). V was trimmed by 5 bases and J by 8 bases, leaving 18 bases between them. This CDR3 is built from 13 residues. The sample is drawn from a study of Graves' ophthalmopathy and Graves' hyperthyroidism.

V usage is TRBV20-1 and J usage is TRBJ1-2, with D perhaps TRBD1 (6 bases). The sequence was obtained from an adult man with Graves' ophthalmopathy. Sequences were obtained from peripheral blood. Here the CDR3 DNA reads TGCAGTGCTGGCTGGGGGCCCTCCACCGGCTACACCTTC. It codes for CSAGWGPSTGYTF.